Included here is one TCR beta chain sequence, with context. The sample is drawn from a study of blood T cell repertoires in COVID-19. On the study more broadly: Donors in the United States, Italy and Spain gave samples during acute or convalescent COVID-19.

Assay used: immunoSEQ multiplex PCR; TCRdb lists only in-frame clones, some missing. The table has 300,000 to 350,000 clones, 87% seen once. Germline CDR1 is MGHRA and CDR2 is YSYEKL. Trimming shortened V by 1 base and J by 3 bases, and 13 bases separated the two germline ends. The CDR3 contains 16 residues. The receptor was derived from a woman between 50 and 59 years old with COVID-19, enrolled during active disease. Sequencing was carried out using peripheral blood. The gene calls are TRBV4-1 and TRBJ2-1, with D tentatively TRBD1 (6 bases). CDR3 nucleotides: TGCGCCAGCAGCCAAGTGCAGGGGATTATCTACAATGAGCAGTTCTTC. Its protein product is CASSQVQGIIYNEQFF.